The clone carrying this T cell receptor beta chain was recorded once. This sample was included in a study of blood T cell repertoires in COVID-19. Libraries were prepared by immunoSEQ multiplex PCR; TCRdb keeps only in-frame clonotypes and omits some of them. The sample includes about 320,000 clones, around 90% of them seen just once. Germline loops: CDR1 MNHEY, CDR2 SMNVEV (reference sequence). Trimming took 9 bases from V and 4 from J; bases not matched to a gene: 7. The CDR3 contains 13 residues. Material: PBMCs or T cells enriched from blood (not recorded which). This receptor was taken from a man in his sixties who had recovered from COVID-19. The chain combines TRBV27 with TRBJ2-7; 9 bases fit TRBD1. CDR3: CASWDRVPYEQYF. The CDR3 bases are TGTGCCAGTTGGGACAGGGTCCCTTACGAGCAGTACTTC.